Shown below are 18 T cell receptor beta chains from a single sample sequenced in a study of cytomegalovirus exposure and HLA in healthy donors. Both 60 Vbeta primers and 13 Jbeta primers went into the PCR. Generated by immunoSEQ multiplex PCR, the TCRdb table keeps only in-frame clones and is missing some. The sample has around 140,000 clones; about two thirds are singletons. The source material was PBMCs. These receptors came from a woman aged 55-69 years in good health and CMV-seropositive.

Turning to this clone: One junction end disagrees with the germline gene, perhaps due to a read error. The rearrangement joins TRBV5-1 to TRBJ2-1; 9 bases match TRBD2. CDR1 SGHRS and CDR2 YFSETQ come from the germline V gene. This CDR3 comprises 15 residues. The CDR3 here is CASSLIAGAYDEQFF. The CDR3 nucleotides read TGCGCCAGCAGCCTAATAGCGGGGGCCTACGATGAGCAGTTCTTC. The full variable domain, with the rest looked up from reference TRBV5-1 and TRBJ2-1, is KAGVTQTPRYLIKTRGQQVTLSCSPISGHRSVSWYQQTPGQGLQFLFEYFSETQRNKGNFPGRFSGRQFSNSRSEMNVSTLELGDSALYLCASSLIAGAYDEQFFGPGTRLTVL.

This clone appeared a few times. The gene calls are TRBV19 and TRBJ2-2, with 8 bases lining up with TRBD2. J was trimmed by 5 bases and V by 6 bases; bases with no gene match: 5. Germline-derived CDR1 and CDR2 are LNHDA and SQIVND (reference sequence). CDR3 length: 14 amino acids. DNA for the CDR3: TGTGCCAGTAGGTCGTTAGCGGGAACCGGGGAGCTGTTTTTT. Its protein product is CASRSLAGTGELFF.

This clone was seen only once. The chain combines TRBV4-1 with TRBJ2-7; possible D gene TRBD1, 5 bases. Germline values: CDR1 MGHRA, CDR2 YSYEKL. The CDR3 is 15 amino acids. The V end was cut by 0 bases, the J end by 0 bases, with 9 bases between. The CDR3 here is CASSQEQVSSYEQYF. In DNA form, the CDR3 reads TGCGCCAGCAGCCAAGAACAGGTTAGCTCCTACGAGCAGTACTTC.

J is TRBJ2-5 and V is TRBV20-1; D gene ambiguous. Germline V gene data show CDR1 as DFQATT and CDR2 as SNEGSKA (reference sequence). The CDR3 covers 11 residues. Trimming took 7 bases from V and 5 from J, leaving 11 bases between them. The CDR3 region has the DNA TGCAGTGTAGGTCAAGCGGAGACCCAGTACTTC. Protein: CSVGQAETQYF.

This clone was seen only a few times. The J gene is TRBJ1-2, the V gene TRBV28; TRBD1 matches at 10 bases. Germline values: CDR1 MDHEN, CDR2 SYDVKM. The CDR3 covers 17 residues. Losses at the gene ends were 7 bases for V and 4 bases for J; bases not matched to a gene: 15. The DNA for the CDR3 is TGTGCCAGCACATTGACAGGGGGCACCAGTAAGGTCTATGGCTACACCTTC. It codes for CASTLTGGTSKVYGYTF.

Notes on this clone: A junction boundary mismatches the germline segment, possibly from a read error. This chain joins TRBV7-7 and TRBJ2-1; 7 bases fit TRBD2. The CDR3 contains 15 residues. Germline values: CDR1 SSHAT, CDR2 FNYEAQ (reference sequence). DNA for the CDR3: TGTGCTAGCAGCTTGAGTACGGGGGGCTACAATGAGCAGTTCTTC. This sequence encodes CASSLSTGGYNEQFF.

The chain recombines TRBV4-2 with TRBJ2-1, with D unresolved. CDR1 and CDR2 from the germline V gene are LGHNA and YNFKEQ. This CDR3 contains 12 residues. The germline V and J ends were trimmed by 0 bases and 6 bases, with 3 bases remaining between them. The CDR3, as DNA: TGTGCCAGCAGCCAAGATCTCAATGAGCAGTTCTTC. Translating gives CASSQDLNEQFF.

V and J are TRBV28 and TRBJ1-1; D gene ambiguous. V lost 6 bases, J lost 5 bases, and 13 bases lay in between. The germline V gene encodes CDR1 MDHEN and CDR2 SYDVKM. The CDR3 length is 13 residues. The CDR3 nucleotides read TGTGCCAGCAGCGCCCCTCCCCGGACTGAAGCTTTCTTT. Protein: CASSAPPRTEAFF.

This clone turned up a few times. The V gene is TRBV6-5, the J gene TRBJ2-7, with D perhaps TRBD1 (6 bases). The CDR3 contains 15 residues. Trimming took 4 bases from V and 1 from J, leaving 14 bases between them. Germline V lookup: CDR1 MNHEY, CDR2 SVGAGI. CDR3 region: CASSSRDTGSYEQYF. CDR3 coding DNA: TGTGCCAGCAGTTCCCGGGACACAGGATCCTACGAGCAGTACTTC.

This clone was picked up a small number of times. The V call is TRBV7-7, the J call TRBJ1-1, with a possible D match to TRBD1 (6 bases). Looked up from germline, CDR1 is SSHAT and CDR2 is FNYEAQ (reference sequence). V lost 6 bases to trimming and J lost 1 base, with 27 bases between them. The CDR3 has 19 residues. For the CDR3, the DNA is TGTGCCAGCAGGTCTTACCTTACTCAGAGACAGGTGGAGAACACTGAAGCTTTCTTT. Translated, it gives CASRSYLTQRQVENTEAFF.

As DNA, the CDR3 is TGTGCCAGCAGCTTAGGAGCGAATAAAGAGACCCAGTACTTC. It codes for CASSLGANKETQYF. This chain links TRBV7-6 with TRBJ2-5, with D unresolved. This CDR3 is built from 14 residues. The germline V gene encodes CDR1 SGHVS and CDR2 FNYEAQ. Between the trimmed V and J ends, which lost 1 base and 3 bases, there was a span of 9 bases.

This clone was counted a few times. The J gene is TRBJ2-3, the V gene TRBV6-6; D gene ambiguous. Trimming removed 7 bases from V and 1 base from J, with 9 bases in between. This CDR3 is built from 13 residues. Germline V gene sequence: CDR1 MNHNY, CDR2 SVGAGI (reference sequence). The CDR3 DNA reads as TGTGCCAGCACCCCACCAGGCACAGATACGCAGTATTTT. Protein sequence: CASTPPGTDTQYF.

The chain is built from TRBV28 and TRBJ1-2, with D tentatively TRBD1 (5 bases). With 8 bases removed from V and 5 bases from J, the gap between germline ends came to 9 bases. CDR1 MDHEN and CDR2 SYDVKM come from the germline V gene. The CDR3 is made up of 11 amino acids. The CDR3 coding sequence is TGTGCCAGCGGCAGGGTATATGGCTACACCTTC. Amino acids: CASGRVYGYTF.

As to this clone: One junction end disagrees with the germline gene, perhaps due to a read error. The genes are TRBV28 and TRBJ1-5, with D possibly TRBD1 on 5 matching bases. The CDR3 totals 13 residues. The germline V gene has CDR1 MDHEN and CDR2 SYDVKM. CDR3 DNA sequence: TGTGCCTGCAGGGTAGGGGGCAATCAGCCCCAGCATTTT. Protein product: CACRVGGNQPQHF.

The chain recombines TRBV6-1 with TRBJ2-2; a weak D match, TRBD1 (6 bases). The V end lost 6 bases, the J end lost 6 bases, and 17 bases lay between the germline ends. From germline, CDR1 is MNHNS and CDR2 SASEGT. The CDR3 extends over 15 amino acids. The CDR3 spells CASSPGTPPPGELFF. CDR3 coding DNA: TGTGCCAGCAGCCCGGGGACACCACCGCCCGGGGAGCTGTTTTTT.

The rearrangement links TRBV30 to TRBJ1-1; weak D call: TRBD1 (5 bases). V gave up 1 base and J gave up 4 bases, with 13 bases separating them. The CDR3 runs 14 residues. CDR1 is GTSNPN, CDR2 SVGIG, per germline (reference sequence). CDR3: CAWSGAGGSTEAFF. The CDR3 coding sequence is TGTGCCTGGAGTGGGGCGGGGGGTAGCACTGAAGCTTTCTTT. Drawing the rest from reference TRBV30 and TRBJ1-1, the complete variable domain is SQTIHQWPATLVQPVGSPLSLECTVEGTSNPNLYWYRQAAGRGLQLLFYSVGIGQISSEVPQNLSASRPQDRQFILSSKKLLLSDSGFYLCAWSGAGGSTEAFFGQGTRLTVV.

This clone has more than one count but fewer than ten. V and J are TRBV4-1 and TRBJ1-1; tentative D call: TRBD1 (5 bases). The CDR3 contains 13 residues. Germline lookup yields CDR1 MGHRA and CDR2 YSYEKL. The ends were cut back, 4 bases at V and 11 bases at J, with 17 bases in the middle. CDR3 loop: CASSPGNPGEAFF. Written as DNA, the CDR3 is TGCGCCAGCAGCCCGGGGAACCCGGGGGAGGCTTTCTTT.

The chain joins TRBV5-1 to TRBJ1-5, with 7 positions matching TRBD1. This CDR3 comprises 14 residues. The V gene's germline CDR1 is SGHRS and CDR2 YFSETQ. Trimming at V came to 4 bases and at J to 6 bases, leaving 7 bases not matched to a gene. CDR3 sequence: CASSPEGAGQPQHF. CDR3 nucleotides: TGCGCCAGCAGCCCGGAGGGGGCAGGTCAGCCCCAGCATTTT.